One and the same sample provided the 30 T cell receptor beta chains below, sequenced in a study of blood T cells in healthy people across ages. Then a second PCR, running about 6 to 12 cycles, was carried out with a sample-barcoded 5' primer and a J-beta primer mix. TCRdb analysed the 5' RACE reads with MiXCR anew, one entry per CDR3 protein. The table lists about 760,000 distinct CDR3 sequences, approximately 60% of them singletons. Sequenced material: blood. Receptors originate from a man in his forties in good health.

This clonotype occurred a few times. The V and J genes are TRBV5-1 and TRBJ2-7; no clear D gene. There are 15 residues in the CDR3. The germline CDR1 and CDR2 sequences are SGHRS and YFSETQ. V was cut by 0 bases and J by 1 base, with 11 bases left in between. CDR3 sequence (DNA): TGCGCCAGCAGCTTGGAGGTGAATCCGTCCTACGAGCAGTACTTC. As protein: CASSLEVNPSYEQYF.

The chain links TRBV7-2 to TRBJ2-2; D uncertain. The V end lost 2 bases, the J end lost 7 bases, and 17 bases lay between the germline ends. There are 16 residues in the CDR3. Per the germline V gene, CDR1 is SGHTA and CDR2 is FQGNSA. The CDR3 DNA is TGTGCCAGCAGCTTAATATTCGGCCAGGCGATCGGGGAGCTGTTTTTT. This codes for CASSLIFGQAIGELFF.

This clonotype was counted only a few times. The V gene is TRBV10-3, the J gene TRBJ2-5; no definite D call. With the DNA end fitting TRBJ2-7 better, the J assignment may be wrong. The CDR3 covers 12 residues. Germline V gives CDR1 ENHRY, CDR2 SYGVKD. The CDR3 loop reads CAISDYSYEQYF. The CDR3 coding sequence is TGTGCCATCAGTGACTATTCCTACGAGCAGTACTTC.

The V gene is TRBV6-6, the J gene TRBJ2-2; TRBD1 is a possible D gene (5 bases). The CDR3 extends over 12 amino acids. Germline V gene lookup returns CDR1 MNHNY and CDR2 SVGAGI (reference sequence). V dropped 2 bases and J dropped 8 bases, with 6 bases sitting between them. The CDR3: CASSYGAGELFF. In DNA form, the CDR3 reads TGTGCCAGCAGTTACGGGGCGGGGGAGCTGTTTTTT.

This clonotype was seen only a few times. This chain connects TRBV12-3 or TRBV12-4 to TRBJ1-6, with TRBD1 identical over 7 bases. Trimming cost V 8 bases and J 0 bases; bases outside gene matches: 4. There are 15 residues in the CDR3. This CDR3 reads CASRTGSSYNSPLHF. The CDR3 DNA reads TGTGCCAGCCGGACAGGAAGCTCCTATAATTCACCCCTCCACTTT.

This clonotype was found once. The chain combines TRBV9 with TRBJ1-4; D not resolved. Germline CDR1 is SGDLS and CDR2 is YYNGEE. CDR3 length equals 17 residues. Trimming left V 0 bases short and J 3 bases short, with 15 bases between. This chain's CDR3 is CASSVGSGQPSNEKLFF. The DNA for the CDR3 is TGTGCCAGCAGCGTAGGTTCGGGCCAGCCTTCTAATGAAAAACTGTTTTTT.

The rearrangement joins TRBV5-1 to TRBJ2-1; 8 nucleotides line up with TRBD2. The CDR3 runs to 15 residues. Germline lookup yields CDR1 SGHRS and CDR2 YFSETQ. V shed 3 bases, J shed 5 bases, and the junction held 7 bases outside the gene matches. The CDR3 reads CASSWGAGANNEQFF. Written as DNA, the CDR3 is TGCGCCAGCAGCTGGGGAGCGGGAGCCAACAATGAGCAGTTCTTC.

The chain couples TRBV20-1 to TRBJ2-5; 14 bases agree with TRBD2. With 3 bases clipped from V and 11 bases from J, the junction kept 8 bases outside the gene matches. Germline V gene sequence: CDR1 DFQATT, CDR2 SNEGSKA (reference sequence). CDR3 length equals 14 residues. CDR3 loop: CSASGLAGGNEQYF. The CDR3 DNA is TGCAGTGCTAGCGGACTAGCGGGAGGCAATGAGCAGTACTTC.

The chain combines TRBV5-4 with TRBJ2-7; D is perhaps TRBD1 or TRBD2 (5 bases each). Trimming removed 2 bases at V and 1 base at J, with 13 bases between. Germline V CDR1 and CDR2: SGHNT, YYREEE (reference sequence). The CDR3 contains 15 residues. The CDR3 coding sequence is TGTGCCAGCAGCTTCGGGGACCCGACTTCCTACGAGCAGTACTTC. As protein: CASSFGDPTSYEQYF.

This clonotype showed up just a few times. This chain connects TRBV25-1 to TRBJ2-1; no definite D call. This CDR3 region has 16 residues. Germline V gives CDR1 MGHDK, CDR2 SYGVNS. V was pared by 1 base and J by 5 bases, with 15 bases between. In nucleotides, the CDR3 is TGTGCCAGCAGTGAATTTGTTGGTCAGCAAGACAATGAGCAGTTCTTC. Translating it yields CASSEFVGQQDNEQFF. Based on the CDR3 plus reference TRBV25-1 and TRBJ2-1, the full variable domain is EADIYQTPRYLVIGTGKKITLECSQTMGHDKMYWYQQDPGMELHLIHYSYGVNSTEKGDLSSESTVSRIRTEHFPLTLESARPSHTSQYLCASSEFVGQQDNEQFFGPGTRLTVL.

CDR3 nucleotides: TGCAGCCAAAGGAGGGGGAGCGCCTACGAGCAGTACTTC. This encodes CSQRRGSAYEQYF. This rearrangement joins TRBV20-1 to TRBJ2-7; D may match TRBD1 or TRBD2 (6 bases each). The CDR3 covers 13 residues. CDR1 and CDR2 from the germline V gene are DFQATT and SNEGSKA (reference sequence).

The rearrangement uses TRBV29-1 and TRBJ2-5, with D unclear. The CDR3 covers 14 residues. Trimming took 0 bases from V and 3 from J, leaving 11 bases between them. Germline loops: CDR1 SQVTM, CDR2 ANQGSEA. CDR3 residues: CSVEDMRREETQYF. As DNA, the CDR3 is TGCAGCGTTGAAGATATGAGGAGAGAAGAGACCCAGTACTTC.

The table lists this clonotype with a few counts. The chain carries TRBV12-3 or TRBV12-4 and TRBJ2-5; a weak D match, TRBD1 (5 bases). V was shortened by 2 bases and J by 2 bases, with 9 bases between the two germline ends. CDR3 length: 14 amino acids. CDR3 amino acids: CASSLWGRQETQYF. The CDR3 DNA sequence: TGTGCCAGCAGTTTATGGGGCAGACAAGAGACCCAGTACTTC.

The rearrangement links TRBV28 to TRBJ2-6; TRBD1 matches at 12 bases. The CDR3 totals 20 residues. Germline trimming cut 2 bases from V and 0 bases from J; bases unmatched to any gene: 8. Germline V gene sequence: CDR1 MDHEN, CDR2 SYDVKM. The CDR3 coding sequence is TGTGCCAGCAGTTTAGCCCTGGGACAGGGGGCACACTCTGGGGCCAACGTCCTGACTTTC. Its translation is CASSLALGQGAHSGANVLTF.

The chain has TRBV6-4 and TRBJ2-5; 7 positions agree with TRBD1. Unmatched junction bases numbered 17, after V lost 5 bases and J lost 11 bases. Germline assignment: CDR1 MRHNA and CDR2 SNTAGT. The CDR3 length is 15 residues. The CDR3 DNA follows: TGTGCCAGCAGTCTAATACAGGGGCCAGGGAATGAGCAGTACTTC. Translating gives CASSLIQGPGNEQYF.

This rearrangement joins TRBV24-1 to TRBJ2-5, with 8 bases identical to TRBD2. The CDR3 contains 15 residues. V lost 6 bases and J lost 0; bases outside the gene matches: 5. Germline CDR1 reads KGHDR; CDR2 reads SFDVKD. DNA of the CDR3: TGTGCCACCAGTACCCTAGCGGGCGACCAAGAGACCCAGTACTTC. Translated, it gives CATSTLAGDQETQYF.

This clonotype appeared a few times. CDR3 bases: TGTGCCAGCAGTTTGGGGCAGAATGGTTCACCCCTCCACTTT. Protein: CASSLGQNGSPLHF. The rearrangement uses TRBV28 and TRBJ1-6; TRBD1 might be the D (5 bases). Germline-derived CDR1 and CDR2 are MDHEN and SYDVKM. V dropped 3 bases and J dropped 9 bases, with 12 bases sitting between them. This CDR3 is 14 amino acids long.

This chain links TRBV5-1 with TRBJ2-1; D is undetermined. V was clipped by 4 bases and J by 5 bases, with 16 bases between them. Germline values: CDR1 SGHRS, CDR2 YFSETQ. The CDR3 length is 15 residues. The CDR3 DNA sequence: TGCGCCAGCAGCGTGAGACCGTCCCTCCACAATGAGCAGTTCTTC. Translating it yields CASSVRPSLHNEQFF.

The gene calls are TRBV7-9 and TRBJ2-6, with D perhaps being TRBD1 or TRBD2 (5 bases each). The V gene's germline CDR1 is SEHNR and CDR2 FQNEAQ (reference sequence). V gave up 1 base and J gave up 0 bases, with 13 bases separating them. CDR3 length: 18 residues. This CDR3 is CASSLVVGAHSGANVLTF. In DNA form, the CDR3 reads TGTGCCAGCAGCTTAGTAGTCGGGGCTCACTCTGGGGCCAACGTCCTGACTTTC.

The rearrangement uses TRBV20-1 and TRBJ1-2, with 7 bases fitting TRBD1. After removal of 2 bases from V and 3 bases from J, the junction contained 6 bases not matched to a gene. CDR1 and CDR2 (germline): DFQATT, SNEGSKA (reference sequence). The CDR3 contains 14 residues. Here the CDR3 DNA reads TGCAGTGCTAGACGTACAGGGGTAGACTATGGCTACACCTTC. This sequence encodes CSARRTGVDYGYTF.

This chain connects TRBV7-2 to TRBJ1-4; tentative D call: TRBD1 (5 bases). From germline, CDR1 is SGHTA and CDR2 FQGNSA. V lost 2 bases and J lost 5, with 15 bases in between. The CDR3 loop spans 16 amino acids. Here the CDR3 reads CASSLLQAGRNEKLFF. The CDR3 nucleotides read TGTGCCAGCAGCTTACTTCAAGCAGGGAGGAATGAAAAACTGTTTTTT.

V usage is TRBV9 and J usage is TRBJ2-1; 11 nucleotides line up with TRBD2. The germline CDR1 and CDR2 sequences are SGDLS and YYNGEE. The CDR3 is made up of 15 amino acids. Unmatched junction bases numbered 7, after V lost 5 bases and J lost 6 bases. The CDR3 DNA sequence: TGTGCCAGCAGTGCGACTAGCGGGGTAGGCAATGAGCAGTTCTTC. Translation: CASSATSGVGNEQFF. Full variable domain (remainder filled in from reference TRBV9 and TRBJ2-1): DSGVTQTPKHLITATGQRVTLRCSPRSGDLSVYWYQQSLDQGLQFLIQYYNGEERAKGNILERFSAQQFPDLHSELNLSSLELGDSALYFCASSATSGVGNEQFFGPGTRLTVL.

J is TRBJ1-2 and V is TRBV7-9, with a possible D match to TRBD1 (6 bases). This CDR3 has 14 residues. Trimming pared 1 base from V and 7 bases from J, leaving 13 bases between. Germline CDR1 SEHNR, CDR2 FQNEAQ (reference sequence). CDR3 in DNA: TGTGCCAGCAGCTTAGATGGGGGGGCTGCTGGCTACACCTTC. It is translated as CASSLDGGAAGYTF.

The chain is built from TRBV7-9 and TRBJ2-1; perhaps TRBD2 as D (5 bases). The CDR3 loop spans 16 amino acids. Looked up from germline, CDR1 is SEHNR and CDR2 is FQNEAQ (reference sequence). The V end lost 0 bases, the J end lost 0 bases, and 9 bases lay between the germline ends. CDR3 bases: TGTGCCAGCAGCTTAGCCGAGCGGAGCTCCTACAATGAGCAGTTCTTC. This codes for CASSLAERSSYNEQFF.

CDR3 nucleotides: TGTGCCAGCAGCCGCCTAGCGGGGGGGTTCCCAAGGGTAGAGACCCAGTACTTC. As protein: CASSRLAGGFPRVETQYF. The chain is built from TRBV6-1 and TRBJ2-5; 12 bases map to TRBD2. Germline-derived CDR1 and CDR2 are MNHNS and SASEGT. The CDR3 runs to 18 residues. V trimming: 6 bases; J trimming: 4 bases; junction bases outside the gene matches: 15.

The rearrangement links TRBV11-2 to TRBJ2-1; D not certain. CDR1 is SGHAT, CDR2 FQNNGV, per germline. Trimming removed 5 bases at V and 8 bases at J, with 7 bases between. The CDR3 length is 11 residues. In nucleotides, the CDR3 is TGTGCCAGCAGCCCCTCCCATGAGCAGTTCTTC. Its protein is CASSPSHEQFF. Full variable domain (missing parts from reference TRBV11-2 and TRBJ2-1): EAGVAQSPRYKIIEKRQSVAFWCNPISGHATLYWYQQILGQGPKLLIQFQNNGVVDDSQLPKDRFSAERLKGVDSTLKIQPAKLEDSAVYLCASSPSHEQFFGPGTRLTVL.

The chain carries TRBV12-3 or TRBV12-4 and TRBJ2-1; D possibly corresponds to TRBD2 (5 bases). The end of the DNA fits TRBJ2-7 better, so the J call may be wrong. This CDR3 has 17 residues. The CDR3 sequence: CASSLPALASTDNEQYF. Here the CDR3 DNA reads TGTGCCAGCAGTTTACCTGCTTTAGCGTCTACTGACAATGAGCAGTACTTC.

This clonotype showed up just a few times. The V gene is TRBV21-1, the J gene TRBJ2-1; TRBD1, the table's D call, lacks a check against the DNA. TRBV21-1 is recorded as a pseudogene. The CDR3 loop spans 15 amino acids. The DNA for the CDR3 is TGTGCCAACATCCGAGGGGACAGCTCCTACAATGAGCAGTTCTTC. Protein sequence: CANIRGDSSYNEQFF.

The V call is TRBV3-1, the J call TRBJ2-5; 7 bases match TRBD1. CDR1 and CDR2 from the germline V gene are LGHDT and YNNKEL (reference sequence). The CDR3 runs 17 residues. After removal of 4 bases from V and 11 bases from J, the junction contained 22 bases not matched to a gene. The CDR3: CASSLRNLGQLYNEQYF. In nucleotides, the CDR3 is TGTGCCAGCAGCCTCAGAAATTTGGGACAGTTATACAATGAGCAGTACTTC.

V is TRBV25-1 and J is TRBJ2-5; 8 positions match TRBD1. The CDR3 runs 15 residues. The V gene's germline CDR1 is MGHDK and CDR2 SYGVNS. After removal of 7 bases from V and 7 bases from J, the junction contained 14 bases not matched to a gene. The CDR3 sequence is CASIRPDRDPGTQYF. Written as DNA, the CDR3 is TGTGCCAGCATCCGTCCGGACAGGGATCCAGGGACCCAGTACTTC.